This record looks at one T cell receptor (beta chain) sequence and its context. This record comes from a study of shared clonotypes between healthy human individuals. V was cut by 5 bases and J by 5 bases, with 15 bases left in between. This CDR3 is built from 14 residues. Germline CDR1 is SGHTA and CDR2 is FQGTGA. Original data processing: For the immunoSEQ data, sequences were junction-only without quality scores, so filtering differed. The repertoire was sequenced with immunoSEQ multiplex PCR; TCRdb's copy has only in-frame clones and lacks some. The V and J calls and clone size were taken over from that table, and D and trimming were inferred from the DNA. The data show about 490,000 clones, 65% to 80% seen once.

The rearrangement joins TRBV7-3 to TRBJ2-5, with D possibly matching TRBD1 (7 bases). The sample consisted of PBMCs. The sequence came from a woman aged 40 to 55 in good health. Some clones in this sample may be carry-over from other donors' samples. The CDR3 reads CASSLQGGSETQYF. DNA for the CDR3: TGTGCCAGCAGCCTTCAGGGGGGCAGCGAGACCCAGTACTTC.